Each of the 5 T cell receptor beta chains below was sequenced from the same sample in a study of cytomegalovirus exposure and HLA in healthy donors. Clones were read by immunoSEQ multiplex PCR, and TCRdb kept only the in-frame ones, dropping some. The sample lists approximately 170,000 clones; about 89% were seen once. Sample: PBMCs. The receptors stem from a woman aged 18-30 years in good health and CMV-seropositive.

The V gene is TRBV27, the J gene TRBJ2-2; 9 bases align to TRBD2. The germline V gene has CDR1 MNHEY and CDR2 SMNVEV (reference sequence). Trimming removed 5 bases from V and 3 bases from J; junction bases left unmatched: 19. The CDR3 has 20 amino acids. The CDR3 bases are TGTGCCAGCAGTGGTACAGGGTCTTGGGCGGGAGGGTACTACACCGGGGAGCTGTTTTTT. Its protein product is CASSGTGSWAGGYYTGELFF.

This chain uses TRBV7-2 with TRBJ1-1; 7 bases agree with TRBD1. CDR1 is SGHTA, CDR2 FQGNSA, per germline. The CDR3 runs 15 residues. The J segment lost 0 bases and the V segment lost 5 bases, leaving 6 bases of the junction unmatched. The CDR3 nucleotides are TGTGCCAGCAGCCTACAGGGGTCGGTGAACACTGAAGCTTTCTTT. It specifies CASSLQGSVNTEAFF.

J is TRBJ2-5 and V is TRBV9; D may be TRBD2 (6 bases). CDR1 SGDLS and CDR2 YYNGEE come from the germline V gene. The CDR3 runs to 16 residues. V gave up 0 bases and J gave up 5 bases, with 17 bases separating them. For the CDR3, the DNA is TGTGCCAGCAGCGTAGAAGGGGCGGGGACGAGGGAGACCCAGTACTTC. Protein product: CASSVEGAGTRETQYF.

This chain links TRBV4-1 with TRBJ2-1, with 10 nucleotides matching TRBD2. The CDR3 runs 18 residues. Trimming took 1 base from V and 0 from J; bases not matched to a gene: 6. Per the germline V gene, CDR1 is MGHRA and CDR2 is YSYEKL. The CDR3 DNA reads as TGCGCCAGCAGCCAAGCGGGACTAGCGTCGAGCTCCTACAATGAGCAGTTCTTC. It specifies CASSQAGLASSSYNEQFF.

The chain is built from TRBV28 and TRBJ1-3; D unresolved. CDR1 is MDHEN, CDR2 SYDVKM, per germline. V shed 1 base and J shed 9 bases, with 10 bases lying between them. The length of the CDR3 is 13 residues. CDR3 bases: TGTGCCAGCAGTTTATACAGCCGGGGCACCATATATTTT. This encodes CASSLYSRGTIYF. The full variable domain, completed using reference TRBV28 and TRBJ1-3, is DVKVTQSSRYLVKRTGEKVFLECVQDMDHENMFWYRQDPGLGLRLIYFSYDVKMKEKGDIPEGYSVSREKKERFSLILESASTNQTSMYLCASSLYSRGTIYFGEGSWLTVV.